Below are 23 T cell receptor beta chains sequenced from a single sample in a study of shared clonotypes between healthy human individuals. The naive CD8 fraction comprised CD45RO-negative cells positively selected for CCR7 and excluded terminally differentiated effector memory CD45RA+ cells. The data were produced by immunoSEQ multiplex PCR, yet TCRdb's version contains in-frame clones alone and is incomplete. The sample contains roughly 2,000,000 clones, roughly 95% of which appear only once. The specimen was naive CD8+ T cells sorted from blood. The source of these receptors is a young man in good health.

The V gene is TRBV7-6, the J gene TRBJ1-1, with a weak D call TRBD1 (6 bases). V lost 2 bases to trimming and J lost 6 bases, with 10 bases between them. The germline V gene has CDR1 SGHVS and CDR2 FNYEAQ. The CDR3 runs to 13 residues. Written as DNA, the CDR3 is TGTGCCAGCAGCTTATTACAGGGCGCTGAAGCTTTCTTT. Residues: CASSLLQGAEAFF.

The chain combines TRBV9 with TRBJ2-1, with TRBD1 matching over 12 bases. Trimming removed 0 bases from V and 10 bases from J; junction bases left unmatched: 5. The CDR3 is made up of 15 amino acids. Germline lookup yields CDR1 SGDLS and CDR2 YYNGEE. The CDR3 DNA reads as TGTGCCAGCAGCGTAGGTGGGACAGGGGGCGAGGAGCAGTTCTTC. It codes for CASSVGGTGGEEQFF.

The chain has TRBV27 and TRBJ1-1, with TRBD1 matching over 10 bases. The CDR3 is 13 residues long. V dropped 9 bases and J dropped 3; count of bases not matched to a gene: 4. CDR1 is MNHEY and CDR2 is SMNVEV in the germline V gene (reference sequence). This CDR3 reads CASRQGAYTEAFF. As DNA, the CDR3 is TGTGCCAGTAGACAGGGGGCTTACACTGAAGCTTTCTTT.

This clone appeared a few times. The rearrangement uses TRBV7-9 and TRBJ1-3; perhaps TRBD1 as D (6 bases). CDR3 length: 15 amino acids. Germline-derived CDR1 and CDR2 are SEHNR and FQNEAQ (reference sequence). V lost 4 bases, J lost 0 bases, and 10 bases lay in between. The DNA of the CDR3 is TGTGCCAGCAGCTGGCAGACAGGCTCTGGAAACACCATATATTTT. The encoded protein is CASSWQTGSGNTIYF.

This chain links TRBV4-2 with TRBJ2-3; no firm D call. The CDR3 covers 15 residues. V was shortened by 1 base and J by 6 bases, with 14 bases between the two germline ends. Per the germline V gene, CDR1 is LGHNA and CDR2 is YNFKEQ. CDR3 bases: TGTGCCAGCAGCCAAGGGCCAGCGTCGGATGATACGCAGTATTTT. Translation: CASSQGPASDDTQYF.

The chain joins TRBV4-1 to TRBJ1-6; D ambiguous. V lost 3 bases and J lost 6, with 15 bases in between. Germline CDR1 reads MGHRA; CDR2 reads YSYEKL. CDR3 length equals 16 residues. The CDR3 DNA reads as TGCGCCAGCAGCCAGATGACCGCCGTGACTAATTCACCCCTCCACTTT. Translation: CASSQMTAVTNSPLHF.

The V and J genes are TRBV7-8 and TRBJ2-1; tentatively, D is TRBD1 or TRBD2 (5 bases each). Trimming pared 2 bases from V and 4 bases from J, leaving 15 bases between. CDR3 length equals 16 residues. In germline, CDR1 is SGHVS, CDR2 FQNEAQ. The CDR3 protein is CASSLPTLGTYNEQFF. CDR3 nucleotides: TGTGCCAGCAGCTTACCAACCCTCGGGACGTACAATGAGCAGTTCTTC.

As for this clone: Compared with germline, one end of the junction differs, possibly owing to a read error. The chain carries TRBV2 and TRBJ2-4; 8 bases match TRBD2. The CDR3 extends over 11 amino acids. Germline V gives CDR1 SNHLY, CDR2 FYNNEI. CDR3 sequence: CASIPEGGRTF. DNA of the CDR3: TGTGCCAGCATCCCAGAAGGCGGGAGGACCTTC.

The gene calls are TRBV30 and TRBJ2-5, with D possibly being TRBD1 or TRBD2 (5 bases each). V was cut by 5 bases and J by 1 base, with 17 bases left in between. Germline V gives CDR1 GTSNPN, CDR2 SVGIG (reference sequence). This CDR3 is 15 amino acids long. The CDR3 DNA reads TGTGCCTGGTGCCAGAGTGGGACCAGCCAAGAGACCCAGTACTTC. Protein: CAWCQSGTSQETQYF.

The V and J genes are TRBV6-5 and TRBJ2-2, with TRBD2 matching over 7 bases. Germline trimming cut 8 bases from V and 1 base from J; bases unmatched to any gene: 4. The length of the CDR3 is 14 residues. Germline V gene sequence: CDR1 MNHEY, CDR2 SVGAGI. The CDR3 region has the DNA TGTGCCAGCGAACGGGAGGTGAACACCGGGGAGCTGTTTTTT. Translated, it gives CASEREVNTGELFF.

This clone is a singleton in its sample. The chain carries TRBV27 and TRBJ1-2; the D is unclear. Germline V gene sequence: CDR1 MNHEY, CDR2 SMNVEV (reference sequence). The CDR3 consists of 16 residues. V was cut by 4 bases and J by 8 bases, with 23 bases left in between. The CDR3 region is CASSSVDGRPPLGYTF. The CDR3 nucleotides read TGTGCCAGCAGTTCGGTAGACGGGCGTCCCCCCTTGGGCTACACCTTC.

The chain employs TRBV4-3 and TRBJ2-1; 13 bases are a match to TRBD2. From germline, CDR1 is LGHNA and CDR2 YSLEER. V dropped 4 bases and J dropped 7; count of bases not matched to a gene: 4. The CDR3 is made up of 15 amino acids. The CDR3 region has the DNA TGCGCCAGCAGCCCATGGACTAGCGGGAGTAATGAGCAGTTCTTC. It codes for CASSPWTSGSNEQFF.

This chain uses TRBV4-1 with TRBJ2-3; D is possibly TRBD1 or TRBD2 (6 bases each). CDR1 and CDR2 (germline): MGHRA, YSYEKL. V was clipped by 1 base and J by 6 bases, with 23 bases between them. CDR3 size: 18 residues. The CDR3, as DNA: TGCGCCAGCAGCCAAGTACCCATAGGGGGGAGGCAAAAGGATACGCAGTATTTT. This encodes CASSQVPIGGRQKDTQYF.

The V gene is TRBV29-1, the J gene TRBJ2-7, with D possibly TRBD1 on 5 matching bases. CDR3 length: 13 residues. Trimming stripped 0 bases from V and 2 bases from J, with 8 bases between. Germline CDR1 reads SQVTM; CDR2 reads ANQGSEA. CDR3 amino acids: CSVEDQQAYEQYF. For the CDR3, the DNA is TGCAGCGTTGAAGATCAACAGGCCTACGAGCAGTACTTC.

The J gene is TRBJ1-4, the V gene TRBV14; possible D gene TRBD1, 5 bases. This CDR3 has 15 amino acids. The germline V gene encodes CDR1 SGHDN and CDR2 FVKESK. Trimming took 3 bases from V and 7 from J, leaving 15 bases between them. This chain's CDR3 is CASSQWAGVSEKLFF. The CDR3 DNA is TGTGCCAGCAGCCAGTGGGCGGGGGTTAGTGAAAAACTGTTTTTT.

This sequence joins TRBV28 and TRBJ1-5; 8 bases line up with TRBD1. Trimming at V came to 4 bases and at J to 6 bases, leaving 14 bases not matched to a gene. The CDR3 spans 17 residues. CDR1 and CDR2 from the germline V gene are MDHEN and SYDVKM. CDR3 loop: CASSSSVSRGLGQPQHF. Written as DNA, the CDR3 is TGTGCCAGCAGTTCATCGGTATCCAGGGGGCTCGGTCAGCCCCAGCATTTT.

The CDR3 DNA reads as TGTGCCAGCAGCTTAGACCCCGGGACAGGGATCTACGAGCAGTACTTC. Protein sequence: CASSLDPGTGIYEQYF. The V and J genes are TRBV7-9 and TRBJ2-7; 9 positions match TRBD1. Unmatched junction bases numbered 7, after V lost 1 base and J lost 3 bases. Germline V gene sequence: CDR1 SEHNR, CDR2 FQNEAQ (reference sequence). This CDR3 has 16 amino acids.

The chain recombines TRBV9 with TRBJ2-1; TRBD1 is a possible D gene (6 bases). The CDR3 totals 19 residues. Trimming shortened V by 3 bases and J by 5 bases, and 27 bases separated the two germline ends. Germline V lookup: CDR1 SGDLS, CDR2 YYNGEE. The CDR3 DNA is TGTGCCAGCAGCGACCCTCAGGGGCCCTTGACAACTCTAGACAATGAGCAGTTCTTC. Protein sequence: CASSDPQGPLTTLDNEQFF.

The J gene is TRBJ2-1, the V gene TRBV7-9, with TRBD2 as a possible D gene (5 bases). The CDR3 sequence is 14 residues long. Trimming removed 8 bases at V and 3 bases at J, with 14 bases between. Germline V gene lookup returns CDR1 SEHNR and CDR2 FQNEAQ (reference sequence). DNA of the CDR3: TGTGCCAGCGGGAGTAGTGTTGGCTACAATGAGCAGTTCTTC. Translation gives CASGSSVGYNEQFF. Full variable domain (missing parts from reference TRBV7-9 and TRBJ2-1): DTGVSQNPRHKITKRGQNVTFRCDPISEHNRLYWYRQTLGQGPEFLTYFQNEAQLEKSRLLSDRFSAERPKGSFSTLEIQRTEQGDSAMYLCASGSSVGYNEQFFGPGTRLTVL.

With regard to this clone: Other DNA sequences from this sample encode an identical CDR3 as well. This sequence joins TRBV6-1 and TRBJ1-5; D gene ambiguous. Germline V CDR1 and CDR2: MNHNS, SASEGT. V lost 3 bases, J lost 0 bases, and 6 bases lay in between. This CDR3 spans 14 amino acids. CDR3 in DNA: TGTGCCAGCAGTGATGACACTAGCAATCAGCCCCAGCATTTT. Translated: CASSDDTSNQPQHF.

The chain is built from TRBV11-3 and TRBJ2-1; TRBD2 matches at 7 bases. The V and J ends lost 8 bases and 6 bases, in that order; junction bases with no gene match: 4. Germline V gives CDR1 SGHNT, CDR2 YENEEA. The CDR3 length is 12 residues. This chain's CDR3 is CASLGTTNEQFF. In DNA form, the CDR3 reads TGTGCCAGCTTAGGGACTACCAATGAGCAGTTCTTC.

The rearrangement uses TRBV6-5 and TRBJ2-7, with D maybe TRBD2 (5 bases). CDR1 and CDR2 (germline): MNHEY, SVGAGI. V lost 4 bases, J lost 1 base, and 14 bases lay in between. This CDR3 region has 15 residues. This CDR3 is CASSSGILPSYEQYF. CDR3 bases: TGTGCCAGCAGTTCCGGGATCTTACCTTCCTACGAGCAGTACTTC.

The rearrangement uses TRBV7-9 and TRBJ1-1; no definite D call. V dropped 6 bases and J dropped 8 bases, with 22 bases sitting between them. Germline V lookup: CDR1 SEHNR, CDR2 FQNEAQ (reference sequence). The CDR3 sequence is 15 residues long. CDR3 coding DNA: TGTGCCAGCAGTTCCACCCCCCGGGAGGACTGGGAAGCTTTCTTT. This sequence encodes CASSSTPREDWEAFF.